This TCR beta chain derives from a study of blood T cell repertoires in COVID-19 (dated by TCRdb to 2020 to 2021). About the study as a whole: The collaborator samples originated in the United States, Italy and Spain and spanned the acute and convalescent phases of COVID-19. Deeply sampled blood TCRbeta repertoires from subjects exposed to, actively infected with, or recovered from COVID-19 were included in the dataset. The samples were drawn from the first 160 participants of the ongoing ImmuneRACE study and from over 950 subjects provided by 6 global collaborators. Where available, HLA class I and class II types were taken from metadata supplied by the sample provider and were not determined by assay-based typing. The prospective study material was composed of cDNA or gDNA derived from T cells, B-cell-depleted T cells, or PBMCs. The repertoires were released in a freely available public database meant as a resource for research on the immune response to SARS-CoV-2. The sample metadata nearly always contained a de-identified subject ID, COVID-19 status, age in years and sex.

TCRbeta CDR3 regions were amplified from genomic DNA using the immunoSEQ Assay, a bias-controlled multiplex PCR. The source study handled its data this way. The number of nucleated cells in each sample was estimated from the amplification of reference gene primers within the assay. Sequence reads were collapsed and filtered to measure the absolute abundance of every unique TCRbeta CDR3 rearrangement. Productive Simpson clonality was computed per sample as the square root of Simpson's diversity index over productive rearrangements. TCRdb took over this immuneACCESS table, retaining in-frame rearrangements with V and J assigned. Such tables are incomplete; in checked studies, under half of the missing clones stem from an unresolved V gene, and the remainder is unexplained. V and J calls and clone size come straight from that table; D and trimming were deduced from the DNA. In this sample the table shows about 330,000 clones, roughly 86% of which occur a single time. Of the sample, approximately 5% falls within the top ten clones.

This clone was observed once. Its antigen remains undetermined. One base away there is no much larger clone; base qualities are not given. Enrolling through a virtual design, the prospective study's participants ranged in age from roughly 18 to 89 years and lived across 24 United States geographic areas. In the prospective study, cohorts were assigned on the basis of participant-reported clinical history obtained from a screening survey and a study questionnaire. ImmuneRACE Cohort 3 recovered participants were defined by two consecutive negative NP/OP PCR tests, healthcare professional clearance, or symptom resolution. Mobile phlebotomists in the prospective study collected whole blood, serum and a nasopharyngeal or oropharyngeal swab from every participant. Participants in the prospective study had the option to provide additional blood draws and questionnaires over a roughly 2-month period. Before DNA extraction, prospective study blood samples were shipped either frozen or at room temperature.

The study at large found these results: The quantity of clinical and demographic metadata differed by source and by participant and was supplied without curation.

The germline V gene sets CDR1 to LGHNA and CDR2 to YSLEER. The CDR3, cysteine through phenylalanine, is 17 amino acids long. The only DNA kept is the CDR3, 51 bases in frame from the first base. V sheds 0 bases and J sheds 0 bases, leaving 12 bases between their ends. The chain was built from TRBV4-3 and TRBJ2-4, with an unclear D gene assignment. The clonotype comes from a young woman who had recovered from COVID-19. The sequencing sample was made of PBMCs or T cells enriched from blood (not recorded which). The DNA sequence reads TGCGCCAGCAGCCAAGATTTTCCCGGCGGAGCCAAAAACATTCAGTACTTC. Translated, it reads CASSQDFPGGAKNIQYF.